Listed here are 16 T cell receptor beta chains from one sample, sequenced in a study of control samples from healthy donors and cancer patients. Clones were sequenced by immunoSEQ multiplex PCR, and TCRdb holds only the in-frame ones, with some missing. Here the sample spans about 140,000 clones, 85% to 95% being singletons. The material sequenced was blood. Receptors were obtained from a man aged 35 to 55 in good health.

CDR3: CASSRFVGGGNTEAFF. In DNA form, the CDR3 reads TGTGCCAGCAGTCGCTTCGTCGGTGGTGGGAACACTGAAGCTTTCTTT. The V gene is TRBV7-9, the J gene TRBJ1-1; D is ambiguous. This CDR3 region has 16 residues. Germline V gives CDR1 SEHNR, CDR2 FQNEAQ (reference sequence). The V gene lost 6 bases and the J gene lost 1 base, with 18 bases spanning the gap.

This sequence joins TRBV11-2 and TRBJ2-7; 7 nucleotides agree with TRBD1. The germline V gene encodes CDR1 SGHAT and CDR2 FQNNGV. The V gene end was trimmed by 1 base and the J gene end by 4 bases; junction bases not matched to a gene: 7. The CDR3 is 15 residues long. CDR3 amino acids: CASSLGRGSMYEQYF. The CDR3 coding sequence is TGTGCCAGCAGCTTAGGCAGGGGGAGTATGTACGAGCAGTACTTC.

This chain connects TRBV6-2 or TRBV6-3 to TRBJ1-5, with D unresolved. The CDR3 has 16 residues. V lost 6 bases and J lost 2, with 17 bases in between. In germline, CDR1 is MNHEY, CDR2 SVGEGT. As DNA, the CDR3 is TGTGCCAGCAGCCGACCACATCAACGAGGCAATCAGCCCCAGCATTTT. Its protein is CASSRPHQRGNQPQHF.

The gene calls are TRBV18 and TRBJ2-7; perhaps TRBD1 as D (5 bases). V was trimmed by 5 bases and J by 4 bases, leaving 21 bases between them. Germline values: CDR1 KGHSH, CDR2 LQKENI. The CDR3 is 16 residues long. CDR3 sequence: CASSARQGFLGYEQYF. The CDR3 nucleotides read TGTGCCAGCTCAGCCCGGCAGGGCTTTTTAGGGTACGAGCAGTACTTC.

The J gene is TRBJ1-1, the V gene TRBV30, with D unresolved. The CDR3 loop spans 11 amino acids. Deletions cut 5 bases from V and 8 bases from J, with 12 bases between. Germline CDR1 reads GTSNPN; CDR2 reads SVGIG (reference sequence). CDR3 residues: CAWLKTVEAFF. CDR3 nucleotides: TGTGCCTGGCTAAAAACAGTGGAAGCTTTCTTT. Variable domain in full (rest from reference TRBV30 and TRBJ1-1): SQTIHQWPATLVQPVGSPLSLECTVEGTSNPNLYWYRQAAGRGLQLLFYSVGIGQISSEVPQNLSASRPQDRQFILSSKKLLLSDSGFYLCAWLKTVEAFFGQGTRLTVV.

J is TRBJ2-4 and V is TRBV10-3; 7 nucleotides match TRBD1. The CDR3 loop spans 13 amino acids. The germline CDR1 and CDR2 sequences are ENHRY and SYGVKD. V shed 10 bases and J 8 bases; nucleotides not matched to a gene: 11. The CDR3 loop is CATTAAGGDIQYF. CDR3 nucleotides: TGTGCCACCACAGCAGCAGGGGGAGACATTCAGTACTTC.

The chain recombines TRBV7-2 with TRBJ1-2, with a weak D call TRBD1 (5 bases). The CDR3 loop spans 14 amino acids. The germline V gene encodes CDR1 SGHTA and CDR2 FQGNSA. Trimming left V 4 bases short and J 0 bases short, with 9 bases between. The CDR3 spells CASSSRQSNYGYTF. The CDR3 DNA sequence: TGTGCCAGCAGCTCGAGACAGTCTAACTATGGCTACACCTTC.

The chain has TRBV28 and TRBJ1-4, with TRBD1 as a possible D gene (5 bases). This CDR3 spans 16 amino acids. V was cut by 5 bases and J by 3 bases, with 16 bases left in between. Germline V gene lookup returns CDR1 MDHEN and CDR2 SYDVKM. The CDR3 nucleotides read TGTGCCAGCAGTCCACCCCGACAGCGGTCTAATGAAAAACTGTTTTTT. Translated: CASSPPRQRSNEKLFF. The complete variable domain, with remaining parts taken from reference TRBV28 and TRBJ1-4, reads DVKVTQSSRYLVKRTGEKVFLECVQDMDHENMFWYRQDPGLGLRLIYFSYDVKMKEKGDIPEGYSVSREKKERFSLILESASTNQTSMYLCASSPPRQRSNEKLFFGSGTQLSVL.

The chain is built from TRBV2 and TRBJ2-3; tentatively, D is TRBD2 (5 bases). Looked up from germline, CDR1 is SNHLY and CDR2 is FYNNEI. The CDR3 consists of 15 residues. Trimming cost V 6 bases and J 6 bases, with 19 bases left between them. The CDR3 region is CASSGGWVPGDTQYF. The CDR3, as DNA: TGTGCCAGCAGCGGAGGTTGGGTACCTGGGGATACGCAGTATTTT.

The chain is built from TRBV19 and TRBJ2-3; perhaps D is TRBD1 or TRBD2 (5 bases each). V was clipped by 5 bases and J by 3 bases, with 12 bases between them. CDR3 length: 14 residues. Germline V gene lookup returns CDR1 LNHDA and CDR2 SQIVND (reference sequence). CDR3 region: CASSSVGGTDTQYF. CDR3 nucleotides: TGTGCCAGTAGTTCCGTTGGGGGTACAGATACGCAGTATTTT.

The chain joins TRBV4-2 to TRBJ2-3, with 10 positions matching TRBD1. The CDR3 loop spans 18 amino acids. CDR1 LGHNA and CDR2 YNFKEQ come from the germline V gene. The J segment lost 0 bases and the V segment lost 6 bases, leaving 12 bases of the junction unmatched. The chain's CDR3 is CASSPRDRGRASTDTQYF. The CDR3 DNA reads as TGTGCCAGCAGTCCCCGGGACAGGGGCCGCGCCAGCACAGATACGCAGTATTTT.

The table lists this clone with a few counts. The chain carries TRBV5-1 and TRBJ2-5; 12 bases agree with TRBD2. Germline values: CDR1 SGHRS, CDR2 YFSETQ. The trim removed 9 bases at V and 4 bases at J, leaving 10 bases unmatched. The CDR3 sequence is 15 residues long. The CDR3 bases are TGCGCCACGTCTACTAGCGGGAGGTCCCTAGAGACCCAGTACTTC. This codes for CATSTSGRSLETQYF.

The chain links TRBV6-2 or TRBV6-3 to TRBJ1-5; TRBD1 aligns across 7 bases. This CDR3 is built from 15 residues. V lost 2 bases to trimming and J lost 0 bases; unmatched junction nucleotides: 1. Per the germline V gene, CDR1 is MNHEY and CDR2 is SVGEGT. CDR3 loop: CASSYDRASNQPQHF. The CDR3 DNA follows: TGTGCCAGCAGTTACGACAGGGCTAGCAATCAGCCCCAGCATTTT.

The chain combines TRBV28 with TRBJ2-7; 7 bases agree with TRBD2. V lost 1 base and J lost 3; bases outside the gene matches: 9. Germline loops: CDR1 MDHEN, CDR2 SYDVKM. The CDR3 totals 16 residues. The CDR3 coding sequence is TGTGCCAGCAGTTTATACACTAGCGCAATAAACTACGAGCAGTACTTC. It is translated as CASSLYTSAINYEQYF.

The CDR3 DNA sequence: TGCGCCAGCAGCCAAATTGGGACAGGGGCCTACGAGCAGTACTTC. This encodes CASSQIGTGAYEQYF. V gene TRBV4-3 combines with J gene TRBJ2-7; 10 bases map to TRBD1. This CDR3 contains 15 residues. V was pared by 2 bases and J by 2 bases, with 3 bases of the junction left unmatched. The germline V gene has CDR1 LGHNA and CDR2 YSLEER.

The chain recombines TRBV27 with TRBJ1-2; 8 bases map to TRBD1. CDR1 is MNHEY and CDR2 is SMNVEV in the germline V gene (reference sequence). CDR3 length equals 14 residues. Trimming took 6 bases from V and 4 from J; bases not matched to a gene: 7. The CDR3 sequence is CASRVGQGGYGYTF. CDR3 nucleotides: TGTGCCAGCAGGGTCGGACAGGGCGGCTATGGCTACACCTTC.